The 32 T cell receptor beta chains reported below all come from one sample, sequenced in a study of blood T cell repertoires in COVID-19. Clones were sequenced by immunoSEQ multiplex PCR, and TCRdb holds only the in-frame ones, with some missing. This table holds about 270,000 clones, around four fifths found once. The sample consisted of peripheral blood. These receptors were collected from a woman aged 50 to 60 with active or convalescent COVID-19.

The chain couples TRBV21-1 to TRBJ1-3; TRBD1 was called by the table and not checked on the DNA. TRBV21-1 is a pseudogene. There are 20 residues in the CDR3. Here the CDR3 reads CASSKATTPRARTTGNTIYF. In DNA, the CDR3 is TGTGCCAGCAGCAAAGCGACGACACCCAGGGCCCGGACCACTGGAAACACCATATATTTT.

The table lists this clone with a few counts. The CDR3 sequence: CASSPGGSGSGETQYF. The DNA for the CDR3 is TGTGCCAGCAGCCCCGGGGGGAGCGGGAGCGGTGAGACCCAGTACTTC. The rearrangement links TRBV5-4 to TRBJ2-5, with 8 bases aligning to TRBD2. Germline loops: CDR1 SGHNT, CDR2 YYREEE (reference sequence). V dropped 4 bases and J dropped 5; count of bases not matched to a gene: 13. The length of the CDR3 is 16 residues.

V is TRBV28 and J is TRBJ2-7; 13 positions agree with TRBD2. Germline V lookup: CDR1 MDHEN, CDR2 SYDVKM. The length of the CDR3 is 15 residues. Trimming cost V 2 bases and J 7 bases; bases outside gene matches: 5. CDR3 amino acids: CASSLVTSGRGEQYF. The DNA for the CDR3 is TGTGCCAGCAGTTTAGTTACTAGCGGGAGGGGAGAGCAGTACTTC. Variable domain in full (rest from reference TRBV28 and TRBJ2-7): DVKVTQSSRYLVKRTGEKVFLECVQDMDHENMFWYRQDPGLGLRLIYFSYDVKMKEKGDIPEGYSVSREKKERFSLILESASTNQTSMYLCASSLVTSGRGEQYFGPGTRLTVT.

The V gene is TRBV5-1, the J gene TRBJ1-6; 7 bases match TRBD1. Trimming at V came to 4 bases and at J to 7 bases, leaving 11 bases not matched to a gene. The CDR3 has 16 amino acids. The germline CDR1 and CDR2 sequences are SGHRS and YFSETQ. The CDR3 bases are TGCGCCAGCAGCAGAACAGGGGTCGGGGAAAATTCACCCCTCCACTTT. It specifies CASSRTGVGENSPLHF.

The gene calls are TRBV2 and TRBJ1-2; tentative D call: TRBD1 (5 bases). V shed 1 base and J shed 8 bases, with 20 bases lying between them. Per the germline V gene, CDR1 is SNHLY and CDR2 is FYNNEI. The CDR3 runs to 16 residues. CDR3 amino acids: CASSEEPTGEGGGYTF. The CDR3, as DNA: TGTGCCAGCAGTGAAGAGCCGACGGGGGAAGGAGGCGGCTACACCTTC.

The sample holds a few counts of this clone. The CDR3 reads CAWSVPTSGMTIEQYF. The CDR3 region has the DNA TGTGCCTGGAGTGTACCGACTAGCGGGATGACTATCGAGCAGTACTTC. The V gene is TRBV30, the J gene TRBJ2-7; 11 nucleotides line up with TRBD2. This CDR3 region has 16 residues. Germline CDR1 GTSNPN, CDR2 SVGIG (reference sequence). J was trimmed by 6 bases and V by 0 bases; bases with no gene match: 10.

The rearrangement links TRBV10-3 to TRBJ2-3; the match to TRBD2 covers 11 bases. With 6 bases clipped from V and 13 bases from J, the junction kept 6 bases outside the gene matches. The CDR3 totals 12 residues. Looked up from germline, CDR1 is ENHRY and CDR2 is SYGVKD. The CDR3 sequence: CAIRMNSGREYF. Here the CDR3 DNA reads TGTGCCATCAGGATGAATAGCGGGAGGGAGTATTTT.

The CDR3, as DNA: TGTGCCAGCCGTAGCGGGAGCTCCTACAATGAGCAGTTCTTC. Translated: CASRSGSSYNEQFF. This rearrangement joins TRBV25-1 to TRBJ2-1; 9 nucleotides line up with TRBD2. In germline, CDR1 is MGHDK, CDR2 SYGVNS. V was clipped by 8 bases and J by 0 bases; unmatched bases: 2. The CDR3 is 14 residues long. The whole variable domain, remainder taken from reference TRBV25-1 and TRBJ2-1, is EADIYQTPRYLVIGTGKKITLECSQTMGHDKMYWYQQDPGMELHLIHYSYGVNSTEKGDLSSESTVSRIRTEHFPLTLESARPSHTSQYLCASRSGSSYNEQFFGPGTRLTVL.

The V and J genes are TRBV7-9 and TRBJ1-2; possibly TRBD1 for D (6 bases). Germline V gene data show CDR1 as SEHNR and CDR2 as FQNEAQ (reference sequence). The CDR3 loop spans 14 amino acids. V shed 1 base and J shed 2 bases, with 8 bases lying between them. The CDR3 here is CASSLGTANYGYTF. CDR3 DNA: TGTGCCAGCAGCTTAGGGACAGCCAACTATGGCTACACCTTC.

The CDR3 loop reads CASRASFSGAEYF. The CDR3 DNA follows: TGTGCCAGCAGAGCCAGTTTCAGCGGGGCGGAGTACTTC. This chain links TRBV12-3 or TRBV12-4 with TRBJ2-7; 7 bases agree with TRBD2. The CDR3 runs to 13 residues. V shed 6 bases and J 11 bases; nucleotides not matched to a gene: 13.

The rearrangement joins TRBV3-1 (or the pseudogene TRBV3-2) to TRBJ2-1; 9 nucleotides align to TRBD1. The V gene end was trimmed by 3 bases and the J gene end by 14 bases; junction bases not matched to a gene: 5. Germline lookup yields CDR1 LGHDT and CDR2 YNNKEL (reference sequence). The CDR3 runs to 12 residues. CDR3 nucleotide sequence: TGTGCCAGCAGCCAGGCCGGGACAGGGAAGTTCTTC. Amino acid sequence: CASSQAGTGKFF.

Here the CDR3 reads CASSLGTGQGTTQYF. Here the CDR3 DNA reads TGTGCCAGCAGCTTGGGGACTGGACAGGGAACGACCCAGTACTTC. The chain combines TRBV5-4 with TRBJ2-5; 8 bases agree with TRBD1. V lost 0 bases, J lost 7 bases, and 8 bases stayed unmatched. The CDR3 totals 15 residues. Germline V gene data show CDR1 as SGHNT and CDR2 as YYREEE (reference sequence).

The chain carries TRBV20-1 and TRBJ2-5, with D uncertain. Germline-derived CDR1 and CDR2 are DFQATT and SNEGSKA (reference sequence). The CDR3 is made up of 13 amino acids. V gave up 3 bases and J gave up 2 bases, with 10 bases separating them. CDR3 nucleotide sequence: TGCAGTGCTAGTCGCCAGTTTCAAGAGACCCAGTACTTC. Translated: CSASRQFQETQYF.

Turning to this clone: At the DNA level, this CDR3 is encoded by other sequences in the same sample as well. This rearrangement joins TRBV3-1 (or the pseudogene TRBV3-2) to TRBJ1-2; D is perhaps TRBD1 (5 bases). The germline gives CDR1 LGHDT, CDR2 YNNKEL (reference sequence). This CDR3 contains 12 residues. V lost 6 bases and J 7 bases, leaving 12 bases between the germline ends. Here the CDR3 DNA reads TGTGCCAGCAGTCCCCCAGGGCTTGGCTACACCTTC. Amino acids: CASSPPGLGYTF.

This chain links TRBV28 with TRBJ1-2; 7 bases agree with TRBD1. J gave up 14 bases and V 7 bases, and 13 bases lay outside the gene matches. CDR3 size: 12 residues. Germline CDR1 is MDHEN and CDR2 is SYDVKM. CDR3 protein: CASKIGTASSTF. CDR3 sequence (DNA): TGTGCCAGCAAAATTGGGACAGCCTCCTCTACCTTC.

Here the CDR3 DNA reads TGTGCCAGCAGTTTATCGAGGACAGGGGGCACTGAAGCTTTCTTT. Its translation is CASSLSRTGGTEAFF. This chain uses TRBV27 with TRBJ1-1, with 10 nucleotides matching TRBD1. The CDR3 contains 15 residues. The trim removed 0 bases at V and 4 bases at J, leaving 2 bases unmatched. Germline lookup yields CDR1 MNHEY and CDR2 SMNVEV (reference sequence).

This clone came up many times. This chain connects TRBV7-2 to TRBJ1-1; D may be TRBD1 (5 bases). Germline V gene sequence: CDR1 SGHTA, CDR2 FQGNSA. Between the trimmed V and J ends, which lost 7 bases and 3 bases, there was a span of 12 bases. The length of the CDR3 is 13 residues. The CDR3 reads CASKGPGDTEAFF. CDR3 DNA sequence: TGTGCCAGCAAGGGCCCGGGGGACACTGAAGCTTTCTTT.

The chain carries TRBV5-4 and TRBJ1-6; 7 positions agree with TRBD1. Losses at the gene ends were 4 bases for V and 9 bases for J; bases not matched to a gene: 13. The CDR3 sequence is 16 residues long. CDR1 is SGHNT and CDR2 is YYREEE in the germline V gene (reference sequence). CDR3 loop: CASSPGQARAGSPLHF. The CDR3 DNA sequence: TGTGCCAGCAGCCCCGGACAGGCGAGGGCTGGTTCACCCCTCCACTTT.

The rearrangement links TRBV11-2 to TRBJ1-3; maybe TRBD1 (6 bases). This CDR3 spans 16 amino acids. The V gene's germline CDR1 is SGHAT and CDR2 FQNNGV. V lost 5 bases, J lost 4 bases, and 18 bases lay in between. CDR3 nucleotides: TGTGCCAGCAGCAACCGCGGGGGGGCTTCGGGAAACACCATATATTTT. Protein product: CASSNRGGASGNTIYF.

This chain connects TRBV2 to TRBJ1-5, with TRBD1 as a possible D gene (6 bases). V was pared by 6 bases and J by 4 bases, with 13 bases between. Germline V gene lookup returns CDR1 SNHLY and CDR2 FYNNEI. The length of the CDR3 is 14 residues. The CDR3 bases are TGTGCCAGCAGGGATAGGACAGAGAATCAGCCCCAGCATTTT. As protein: CASRDRTENQPQHF.

The rearrangement joins TRBV19 to TRBJ2-1, with 8 bases identical to TRBD1. The V gene end was trimmed by 6 bases and the J gene end by 7 bases; junction bases not matched to a gene: 2. CDR1 is LNHDA and CDR2 is SQIVND in the germline V gene (reference sequence). The CDR3 has 12 residues. Here the CDR3 reads CASRRQGNEQFF. CDR3 sequence (DNA): TGTGCCAGTAGACGACAGGGGAATGAGCAGTTCTTC.

This clone was picked up one time. V and J are TRBV18 and TRBJ2-5; D gene ambiguous. V gave up 4 bases and J gave up 2 bases, with 8 bases separating them. This CDR3 contains 13 residues. The germline V gene encodes CDR1 KGHSH and CDR2 LQKENI. The CDR3 region has the DNA TGTGCCAGCTCACAAGACTTTCAAGAGACCCAGTACTTC. Its translation is CASSQDFQETQYF.

The chain joins TRBV3-1 (or the pseudogene TRBV3-2) to TRBJ2-4; D uncertain. The germline V gene has CDR1 LGHDT and CDR2 YNNKEL (reference sequence). This CDR3 comprises 14 residues. Trimming took off 1 base at V and 2 bases at J, with 6 bases between the two ends. The CDR3 nucleotides read TGTGCCAGCAGCCAAGGAGGCTCCAAAAACATTCAGTACTTC. Translation gives CASSQGGSKNIQYF.

This rearrangement joins TRBV25-1 to TRBJ2-5; D perhaps matches TRBD2 (5 bases). V was pared by 2 bases and J by 5 bases, with 15 bases between. The CDR3 has 15 amino acids. The V gene's germline CDR1 is MGHDK and CDR2 SYGVNS. As DNA, the CDR3 is TGTGCCAGCAGTGAAATCGCGGGTTTGGGGGAGACCCAGTACTTC. Translation gives CASSEIAGLGETQYF.

The genes are TRBV15 and TRBJ2-5; D is unresolved. The germline V gene has CDR1 LNHNV and CDR2 YYDKDF (reference sequence). V lost 0 bases and J lost 5, with 4 bases in between. The CDR3 is 12 amino acids. CDR3 coding DNA: TGTGCCACCAGCAGAGATAGTGAGACCCAGTACTTC. Translating it yields CATSRDSETQYF.

The J gene is TRBJ2-1, the V gene TRBV6-5, with a weak D call TRBD2 (6 bases). Deletions cut 7 bases from V and 4 bases from J, with 17 bases between. Germline CDR1 is MNHEY and CDR2 is SVGAGI. The CDR3 extends over 15 amino acids. The CDR3 region is CASTPAGGMYNEQFF. The CDR3 nucleotides are TGTGCCAGCACCCCCGCCGGAGGGATGTACAATGAGCAGTTCTTC.

The gene calls are TRBV28 and TRBJ1-5, with TRBD1 identical over 10 bases. The CDR3 loop spans 16 amino acids. V shed 2 bases and J 2 bases; nucleotides not matched to a gene: 3. In germline, CDR1 is MDHEN, CDR2 SYDVKM. For the CDR3, the DNA is TGTGCCAGCAGTTTAGGGACAGGGGTTCGCAATCAGCCCCAGCATTTT. Translated: CASSLGTGVRNQPQHF.

This chain connects TRBV10-2 to TRBJ2-1; 7 bases align to TRBD2. Germline V gene lookup returns CDR1 WSHSY and CDR2 SAAADI. This CDR3 has 12 residues. V lost 8 bases, J lost 6 bases, and 4 bases stayed unmatched. The CDR3 is CASGSGANEQFF. The CDR3 bases are TGCGCCAGCGGCAGCGGGGCCAATGAGCAGTTCTTC.

The V call is TRBV29-1, the J call TRBJ1-1; D is possibly TRBD1 (5 bases). V was shortened by 5 bases and J by 5 bases, with 12 bases between the two germline ends. CDR1 is SQVTM, CDR2 ANQGSEA, per germline. This CDR3 contains 12 residues. CDR3 bases: TGCAGCGTTCGGCAGGGATCAACTGAAGCTTTCTTT. Translation gives CSVRQGSTEAFF.

This chain links TRBV9 with TRBJ1-5, with D uncertain. V gave up 0 bases and J gave up 5 bases, with 12 bases separating them. CDR3 length: 15 amino acids. The germline CDR1 and CDR2 sequences are SGDLS and YYNGEE. The CDR3 loop reads CASSVAPDADQPQHF. The CDR3 bases are TGTGCCAGCAGCGTAGCCCCTGATGCGGATCAGCCCCAGCATTTT.

This chain links TRBV11-2 with TRBJ2-7, with D possibly being TRBD1 (5 bases). The germline V gene encodes CDR1 SGHAT and CDR2 FQNNGV. This CDR3 contains 16 residues. Trimming took 5 bases from V and 3 from J, leaving 20 bases between them. The DNA of the CDR3 is TGTGCCAGCAGCCAAACGACAGTAGGCTCCGGCTACGAGCAGTACTTC. Translating gives CASSQTTVGSGYEQYF.

The CDR3 is CASGLGRLTYNEQFF. Written as DNA, the CDR3 is TGTGCTAGTGGTTTGGGCAGGTTGACCTACAATGAGCAGTTCTTC. The V call is TRBV12-5, the J call TRBJ2-1; no reliable D call. Germline CDR1 reads LGHNT; CDR2 reads FRNRAP. The CDR3 sequence is 15 residues long. V lost 1 base and J lost 2, with 9 bases in between.